Shown below are 6 T cell receptor beta chains from a single sample sequenced in a study of T cells after yellow fever vaccination. TCRdb passed the 5' RACE reads through MiXCR, listing each CDR3 protein once. The table includes some 600,000 distinct CDR3 sequences, roughly a sixth detected once. The specimen comprised PBMCs, sampled around 5 days after the first yellow fever vaccination. The receptors originated from a man younger than 35 who received the YFV17D yellow fever vaccine.

Only a few counts were recorded for this clonotype. The chain couples TRBV7-3 to TRBJ1-2, with D possibly being TRBD1 (6 bases). Germline assignment: CDR1 SGHTA and CDR2 FQGTGA. The V gene lost 2 bases and the J gene lost 7 bases, with 20 bases spanning the gap. The CDR3 runs 16 residues. This CDR3 is CASSLDGQRNRLGYTF. In nucleotides, the CDR3 is TGTGCCAGCAGCTTAGATGGACAGAGAAATCGCCTTGGCTACACCTTC.

This clonotype has only one observation. CDR3 coding DNA: TGTGCCAGCAGCTCCCCCGGGCGGTACTATGGCTACACCTTC. Encoded protein: CASSSPGRYYGYTF. The genes are TRBV6-1 and TRBJ1-2; D unclear. V shed 6 bases and J shed 3 bases, with 14 bases lying between them. The CDR3 has 14 amino acids. The germline V gene encodes CDR1 MNHNS and CDR2 SASEGT.

This chain connects TRBV7-2 to TRBJ1-2; D ambiguous. The CDR3 covers 13 residues. V lost 0 bases to trimming and J lost 8 bases, with 10 bases between them. Per germline, CDR1 SGHTA and CDR2 FQGNSA. The CDR3 bases are TGTGCCAGCAGCTTAGCCTCTTTATTCGGCTACACCTTC. Translated, it gives CASSLASLFGYTF.

This clonotype has only a few counts. The rearrangement links TRBV7-2 to TRBJ2-3; D gene uncertain. V was cut by 5 bases and J by 8 bases, with 8 bases left in between. Germline loops: CDR1 SGHTA, CDR2 FQGNSA. This CDR3 comprises 11 residues. CDR3 loop: CASSAASTQYF. The DNA of the CDR3 is TGTGCCAGCAGCGCCGCGAGTACGCAGTATTTT.

The J gene is TRBJ1-4, the V gene TRBV18; D unclear. The germline V and J ends were trimmed by 3 bases and 10 bases, with 15 bases remaining between them. The germline V gene encodes CDR1 KGHSH and CDR2 LQKENI. The CDR3 spans 14 residues. The CDR3 coding sequence is TGTGCCAGCTCACCCTCACATGAGAAACGAAAACTGTTTTTT. Its translation is CASSPSHEKRKLFF.

The chain joins TRBV11-1 to TRBJ2-2; a weak D match, TRBD2 (6 bases). Germline V lookup: CDR1 SGHAT, CDR2 FQDESV (reference sequence). The CDR3 contains 16 residues. The germline V and J ends were trimmed by 5 bases and 4 bases, with 17 bases remaining between them. CDR3: CASSPGTPRITGELFF. The CDR3 nucleotides read TGTGCCAGCAGCCCCGGGACTCCACGGATCACCGGGGAGCTGTTTTTT.